Listed below are T cell receptor beta chains from one sample, sequenced in a study of blood T cell repertoires in COVID-19. Using immunoSEQ multiplex PCR, the repertoire was profiled, and TCRdb retains in-frame clones only, with some absent. Among approximately 61,000 clones listed, approximately 79% were seen once. What was sequenced was peripheral blood. These receptors were taken from a woman aged 70-85 years with acute or convalescent COVID-19. Both conserved end residues are part of each CDR3.

v_call	cdr3_aa
TRBV5-1	CASRTTDSGNTIYF
TRBV27	CASSLSQGQGAYGYTF
TRBV18	CASSPRTTSGGARRVEQFF
TRBV5-1	CASSGGTENTGELFF
TRBV19	CASRGPLRVGNQPQHF
TRBV28	CASNSLQGPGNTIYF
TRBV3-1/TRBV3-2	CASSQLTQRGETQYF
TRBV5-5	CASSTGLAGEGETQYF
TRBV29-1	CSVEVIGGGLNEQYF
TRBV19	CASSIVVGTGLQPQHF
TRBV27	CASIGLGQGAREAFF
TRBV5-4	CASSLVAGETQYF
TRBV7-2	CASSLLAGKETQYF
TRBV19	CASSSQGLNEQFF
TRBV28	CASNPVPVSNQPQHF
TRBV6-5	CASSPSSVWGYTF
TRBV18	CASSPRDNEVIGYTF
TRBV7-9	CASSLGSVNEKLFF
TRBV5-1	CASRSGATDGYTF
TRBV2	CASSPTLLTGKNYGYTF
TRBV7-5	CVRSQRTSGVQADTQYF
TRBV27	CASRRSRGGDSYEQYF
TRBV14	CASSFRLAGRTDTQYF
TRBV9	CASSAAGQDRGYGYTF
TRBV6-6	CASSYIGNQPQHF
TRBV20-1	CSARDAIGYTF
TRBV5-1	CASSRRADYEQYF